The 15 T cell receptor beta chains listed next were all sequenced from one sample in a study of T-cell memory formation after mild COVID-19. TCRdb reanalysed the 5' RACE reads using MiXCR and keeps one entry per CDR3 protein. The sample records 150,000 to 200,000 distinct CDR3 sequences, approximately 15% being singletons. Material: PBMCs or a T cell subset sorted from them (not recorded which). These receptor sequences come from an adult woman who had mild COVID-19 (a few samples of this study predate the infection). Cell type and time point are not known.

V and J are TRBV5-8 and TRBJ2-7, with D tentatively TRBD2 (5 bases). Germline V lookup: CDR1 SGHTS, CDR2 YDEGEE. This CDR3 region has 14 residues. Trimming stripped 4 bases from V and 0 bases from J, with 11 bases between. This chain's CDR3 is CASSPSDFSYEQYF. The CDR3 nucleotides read TGTGCCAGCAGCCCGTCGGACTTCTCCTACGAGCAGTACTTC.

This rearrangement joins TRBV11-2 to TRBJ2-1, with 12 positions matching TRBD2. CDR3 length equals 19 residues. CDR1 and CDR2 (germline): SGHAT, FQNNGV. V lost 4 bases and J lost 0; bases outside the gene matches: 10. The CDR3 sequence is CASSSWRVTSGSSYNEQFF. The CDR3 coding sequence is TGTGCCAGCAGCTCATGGCGGGTGACTAGCGGGAGCTCCTACAATGAGCAGTTCTTC.

CDR3 loop: CASSGLGTSTDTQYF. CDR3 bases: TGTGCCAGCAGTGGCCTCGGGACTAGCACAGATACGCAGTATTTT. J is TRBJ2-3 and V is TRBV25-1; D is perhaps TRBD2 (6 bases). Per the germline V gene, CDR1 is MGHDK and CDR2 is SYGVNS. The CDR3 spans 15 residues. Trimming pared 4 bases from V and 0 bases from J, leaving 11 bases between. Filled out from reference TRBV25-1 and TRBJ2-3, the complete variable domain reads EADIYQTPRYLVIGTGKKITLECSQTMGHDKMYWYQQDPGMELHLIHYSYGVNSTEKGDLSSESTVSRIRTEHFPLTLESARPSHTSQYLCASSGLGTSTDTQYFGPGTRLTVL.

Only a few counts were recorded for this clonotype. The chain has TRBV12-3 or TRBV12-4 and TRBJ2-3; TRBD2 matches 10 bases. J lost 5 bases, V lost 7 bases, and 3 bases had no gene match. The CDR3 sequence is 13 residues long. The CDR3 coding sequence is TGTGCCAGCAAGTGGACTAGCGGAGATACGCAGTATTTT. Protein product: CASKWTSGDTQYF.

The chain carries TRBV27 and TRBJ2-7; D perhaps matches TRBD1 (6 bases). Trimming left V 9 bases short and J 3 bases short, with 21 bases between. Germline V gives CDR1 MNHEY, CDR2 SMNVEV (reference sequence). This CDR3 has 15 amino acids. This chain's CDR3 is CASRQSEPTGYEQYF. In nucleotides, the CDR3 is TGTGCCAGTCGGCAGTCGGAACCGACAGGCTACGAGCAGTACTTC.

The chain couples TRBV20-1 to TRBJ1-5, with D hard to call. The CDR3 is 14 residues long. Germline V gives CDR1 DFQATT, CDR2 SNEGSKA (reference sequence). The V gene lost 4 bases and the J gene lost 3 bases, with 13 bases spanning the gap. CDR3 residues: CSAISDGYNQPQHF. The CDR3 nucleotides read TGCAGTGCTATTTCGGACGGGTACAATCAGCCCCAGCATTTT.

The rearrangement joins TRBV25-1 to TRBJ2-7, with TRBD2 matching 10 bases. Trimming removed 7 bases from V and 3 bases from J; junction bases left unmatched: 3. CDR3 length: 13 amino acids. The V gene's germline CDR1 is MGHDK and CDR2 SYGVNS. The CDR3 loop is CASTSGSYYEQYF. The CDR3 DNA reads TGTGCCAGCACTAGCGGGAGTTACTACGAGCAGTACTTC.

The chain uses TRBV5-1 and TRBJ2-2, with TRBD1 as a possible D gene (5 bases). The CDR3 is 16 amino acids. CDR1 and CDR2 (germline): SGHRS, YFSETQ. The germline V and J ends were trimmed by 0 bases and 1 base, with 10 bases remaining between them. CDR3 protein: CASSLAATVNTGELFF. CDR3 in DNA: TGCGCCAGCAGCTTGGCCGCGACAGTGAACACCGGGGAGCTGTTTTTT.

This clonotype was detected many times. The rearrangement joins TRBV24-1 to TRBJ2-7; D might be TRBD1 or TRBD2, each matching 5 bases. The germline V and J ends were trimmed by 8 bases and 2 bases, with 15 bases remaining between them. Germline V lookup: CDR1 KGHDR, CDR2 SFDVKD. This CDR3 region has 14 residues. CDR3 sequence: CATNSGRPTYEQYF. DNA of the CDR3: TGTGCCACCAATTCGGGACGCCCGACCTACGAGCAGTACTTC.

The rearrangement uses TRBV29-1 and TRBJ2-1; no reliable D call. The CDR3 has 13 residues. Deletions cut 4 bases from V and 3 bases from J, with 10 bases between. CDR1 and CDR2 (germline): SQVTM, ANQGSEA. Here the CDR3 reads CSVGIRIYNEQFF. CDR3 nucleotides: TGCAGCGTTGGTATTAGAATCTACAATGAGCAGTTCTTC.

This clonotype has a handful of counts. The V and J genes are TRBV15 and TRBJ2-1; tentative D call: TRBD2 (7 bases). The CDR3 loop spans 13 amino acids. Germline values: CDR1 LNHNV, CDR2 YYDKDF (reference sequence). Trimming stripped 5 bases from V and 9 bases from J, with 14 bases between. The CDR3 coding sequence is TGTGCCACCAGCGGCGGGGGCCCTAGTGAGCAGTTCTTC. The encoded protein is CATSGGGPSEQFF.

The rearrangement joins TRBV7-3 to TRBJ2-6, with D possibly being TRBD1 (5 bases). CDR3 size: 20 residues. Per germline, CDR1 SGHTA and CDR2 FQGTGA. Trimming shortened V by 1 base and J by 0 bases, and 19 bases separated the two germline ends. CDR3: CASSLIPSLGQHSGANVLTF. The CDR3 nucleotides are TGTGCCAGCAGCTTAATCCCCTCCCTTGGACAACACTCTGGGGCCAACGTCCTGACTTTC.

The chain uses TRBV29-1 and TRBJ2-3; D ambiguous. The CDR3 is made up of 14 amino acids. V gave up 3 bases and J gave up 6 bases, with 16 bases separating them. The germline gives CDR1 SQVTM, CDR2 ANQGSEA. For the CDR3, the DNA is TGCAGCGTTGAGTCGGAGCTATCCCCCGATACGCAGTATTTT. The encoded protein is CSVESELSPDTQYF.

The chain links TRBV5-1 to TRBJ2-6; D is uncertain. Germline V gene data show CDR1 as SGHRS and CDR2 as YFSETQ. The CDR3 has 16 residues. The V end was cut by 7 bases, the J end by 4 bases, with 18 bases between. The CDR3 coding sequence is TGCGCCAGCGCCCGCGAAATAGGTTCCGGGGCCAACGTCCTGACTTTC. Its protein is CASAREIGSGANVLTF.

This CDR3 is CASSLRGQPNTEAFF. The CDR3 DNA follows: TGTGCCAGCAGCCTGAGGGGACAGCCGAACACTGAAGCTTTCTTT. This chain uses TRBV7-9 with TRBJ1-1; 7 nucleotides match TRBD1. The ends lost 5 bases at V and 1 base at J; junction bases unmatched: 7. Germline V gene sequence: CDR1 SEHNR, CDR2 FQNEAQ (reference sequence). The length of the CDR3 is 15 residues.